These T cell receptor beta chains were read from a single sample in a study of cytomegalovirus exposure and HLA in healthy donors. Sequenced by immunoSEQ multiplex PCR; TCRdb stores in-frame clones only, minus some. The sample yields 120,000 to 150,000 clones, over 55% seen once. The source material was PBMCs. These receptors originate from a man aged 40-49 years in good health and CMV-seronegative. Both conserved end residues are part of each CDR3.

V	CDR3
TRBV9	CASSVDPRRGAIGTQYF
TRBV6-6	CASGTSGRVDIQYF
TRBV27	CASRPVTGPYEQYF
TRBV7-9	CASSLVIQGSNYGYTF
TRBV7-6	CASSPRQGVNTEAFF
TRBV6-5	CASSYNRGAGANVLTF
TRBV6-5	CASSYIQGEKLFF
TRBV5-4	CASSGAGELFF
TRBV27	CAVHYPGTSITGNTEAFF
TRBV9	CASSVAPTTNYGYTF
TRBV30	CAWSATSGSRELFF
TRBV10-3	CATTPDRAYGYTF
TRBV6-5	CASSRDYGTDTQYF
TRBV5-6	CASSLAGQGIHEQYF
TRBV29-1	CSVAGTGDPGGELFF
TRBV28	CASSAHRDHTEAFF
TRBV19	CASSLRLGYQPQHF